The next 9 T cell receptor beta chains were all read from a single sample in a study of PD-1 blockade in mismatch repair-deficient tumors. Libraries were prepared by immunoSEQ multiplex PCR; TCRdb keeps only in-frame clonotypes and omits some of them. The repertoire holds 120,000 or so clones, with around 83% as singletons. The specimen comprised peripheral blood, sampled 44 weeks after starting pembrolizumab. The receptors originated from an adult with mismatch repair-deficient cancer.

Worth noting for this clone: It is likely a read error, because the conserved phenylalanine at the end of the CDR3 is missing. CDR3 amino acids: CAWGPGQGAAFL. The CDR3 coding sequence is TGTGCCTGGGGGCCGGGACAGGGGGCGGCTTTCCTT. The chain couples TRBV30 to TRBJ1-1, with TRBD1 matching over 12 bases. The J segment lost 11 bases and the V segment lost 5 bases, leaving 6 bases of the junction unmatched. Germline CDR1 and CDR2: GTSNPN and SVGIG (reference sequence). CDR3 length equals 12 residues.

CDR3 coding DNA: TGTGCCAGCAGCGTAGGGGTAGGGGGGAGTGAAAAACTGTTTTTT. It encodes CASSVGVGGSEKLFF. J is TRBJ1-4 and V is TRBV9; possible D gene TRBD1, 6 bases. CDR1 is SGDLS and CDR2 is YYNGEE in the germline V gene. V shed 0 bases and J shed 7 bases, with 13 bases lying between them. There are 15 residues in the CDR3.

The chain employs TRBV9 and TRBJ1-1; tentative D call: TRBD1 (5 bases). The germline V gene encodes CDR1 SGDLS and CDR2 YYNGEE. The CDR3 is 12 residues long. The germline V and J ends were trimmed by 8 bases and 4 bases, with 12 bases remaining between them. CDR3 sequence: CASSKGSTEAFF. CDR3 sequence (DNA): TGTGCCAGTAGTAAGGGGAGCACTGAAGCTTTCTTT.

The chain is built from TRBV11-2 and TRBJ2-3, with D perhaps matching TRBD2 (5 bases). Germline CDR1 reads SGHAT; CDR2 reads FQNNGV. The CDR3 covers 18 residues. Trimming removed 0 bases at V and 5 bases at J, with 21 bases between. Here the CDR3 reads CASSLDQVTRPPGDTQYF. The CDR3 coding sequence is TGTGCCAGCAGCTTAGATCAGGTCACTAGACCTCCGGGAGATACGCAGTATTTT.

The chain links TRBV5-6 to TRBJ2-7; 10 bases are shared with TRBD1. Germline V gene data show CDR1 as SGHDT and CDR2 as YYEEEE. Losses at the gene ends were 2 bases for V and 6 bases for J; bases not matched to a gene: 5. CDR3 size: 14 residues. This CDR3 reads CASSFGTGVGEQYF. The CDR3 nucleotides read TGTGCCAGCAGCTTCGGGACAGGGGTCGGCGAGCAGTACTTC. Full variable domain (missing parts from reference TRBV5-6 and TRBJ2-7): DAGVTQSPTHLIKTRGQQVTLRCSPKSGHDTVSWYQQALGQGPQFIFQYYEEEERQRGNFPDRFSGHQFPNYSSELNVNALLLGDSALYLCASSFGTGVGEQYFGPGTRLTVT.

This clone has more than one count but fewer than ten. V and J are TRBV11-3 and TRBJ1-2, with a weak D call TRBD1 (5 bases). Trimming took 1 base from V and 7 from J, leaving 13 bases between them. Germline V gives CDR1 SGHNT, CDR2 YENEEA. The CDR3 covers 14 residues. DNA of the CDR3: TGTGCCAGCAGCTTAGGAGAGGGGCAATCTGGCTACACCTTC. It encodes CASSLGEGQSGYTF.

The chain uses TRBV6-6 and TRBJ1-2, with D possibly matching TRBD1 (5 bases). The CDR3 runs to 15 residues. The V end lost 2 bases, the J end lost 8 bases, and 18 bases lay between the germline ends. Per germline, CDR1 MNHNY and CDR2 SVGAGI (reference sequence). In DNA, the CDR3 is TGTGCCAGCAGTTACAGGGGAGCGGGGGGGGAGGGCTACACCTTC. Translating gives CASSYRGAGGEGYTF.

The chain has TRBV19 and TRBJ2-1, with 11 bases matching TRBD1. V lost 5 bases and J lost 12; bases outside the gene matches: 9. CDR1 LNHDA and CDR2 SQIVND come from the germline V gene (reference sequence). The CDR3 has 14 amino acids. CDR3 region: CASSVGTGGSVQFF. The CDR3 nucleotides read TGTGCCAGTAGTGTTGGGACAGGGGGTAGCGTGCAGTTCTTC. The variable domain in full, completed from reference TRBV19 and TRBJ2-1, reads DGGITQSPKYLFRKEGQNVTLSCEQNLNHDAMYWYRQDPGQGLRLIYYSQIVNDFQKGDIAEGYSVSREKKESFPLTVTSAQKNPTAFYLCASSVGTGGSVQFFGPGTRLTVL.

V usage is TRBV30 and J usage is TRBJ2-3; TRBD2 matches 14 bases. The CDR3 consists of 16 residues. After removal of 3 bases from V and 6 bases from J, the junction contained 8 bases not matched to a gene. In germline, CDR1 is GTSNPN, CDR2 SVGIG (reference sequence). The DNA of the CDR3 is TGTGCCTGGAGAACGGGACTAGCGGGAGTTAGGGATACGCAGTATTTT. Protein: CAWRTGLAGVRDTQYF.